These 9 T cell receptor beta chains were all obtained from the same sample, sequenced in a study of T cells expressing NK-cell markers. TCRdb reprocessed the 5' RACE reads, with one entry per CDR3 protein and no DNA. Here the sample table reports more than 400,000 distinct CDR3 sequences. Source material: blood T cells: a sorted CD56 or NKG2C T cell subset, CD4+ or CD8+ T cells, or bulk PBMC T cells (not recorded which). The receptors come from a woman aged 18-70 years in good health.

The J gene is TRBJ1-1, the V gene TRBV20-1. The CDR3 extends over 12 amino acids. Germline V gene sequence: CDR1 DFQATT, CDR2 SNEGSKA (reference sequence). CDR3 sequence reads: CSQGFMNTEAFF.

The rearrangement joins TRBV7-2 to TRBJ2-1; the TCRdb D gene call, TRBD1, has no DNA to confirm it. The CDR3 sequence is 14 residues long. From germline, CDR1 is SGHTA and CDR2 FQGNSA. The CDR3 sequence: CASSLTGDYNEQFF.

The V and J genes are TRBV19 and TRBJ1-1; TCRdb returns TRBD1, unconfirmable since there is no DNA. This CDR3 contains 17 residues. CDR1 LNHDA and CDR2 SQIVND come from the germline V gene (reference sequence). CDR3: CASARRTGGLVDTEAFF.

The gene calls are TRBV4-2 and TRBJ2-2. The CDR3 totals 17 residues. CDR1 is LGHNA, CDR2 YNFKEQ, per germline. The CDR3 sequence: CASSQESDSANTGELFF.

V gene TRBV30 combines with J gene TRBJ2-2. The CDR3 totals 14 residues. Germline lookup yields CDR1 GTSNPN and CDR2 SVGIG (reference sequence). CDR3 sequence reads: CAWSSKLRPGELFF. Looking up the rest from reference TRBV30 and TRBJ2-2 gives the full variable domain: SQTIHQWPATLVQPVGSPLSLECTVEGTSNPNLYWYRQAAGRGLQLLFYSVGIGQISSEVPQNLSASRPQDRQFILSSKKLLLSDSGFYLCAWSSKLRPGELFFGEGSRLTVL.

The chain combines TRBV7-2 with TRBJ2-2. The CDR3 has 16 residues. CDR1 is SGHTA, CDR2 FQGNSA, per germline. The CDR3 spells CASSLGRIANTGELFF.

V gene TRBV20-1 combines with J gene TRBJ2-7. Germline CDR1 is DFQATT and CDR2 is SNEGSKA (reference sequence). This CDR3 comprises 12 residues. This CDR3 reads CSAPTKGGEQYF.

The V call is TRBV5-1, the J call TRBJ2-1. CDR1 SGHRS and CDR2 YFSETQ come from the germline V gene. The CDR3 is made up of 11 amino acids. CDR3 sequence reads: CASKSANEQFF.

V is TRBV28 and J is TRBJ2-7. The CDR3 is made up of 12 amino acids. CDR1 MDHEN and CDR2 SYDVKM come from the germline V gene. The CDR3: CASKQGSYEQYF.